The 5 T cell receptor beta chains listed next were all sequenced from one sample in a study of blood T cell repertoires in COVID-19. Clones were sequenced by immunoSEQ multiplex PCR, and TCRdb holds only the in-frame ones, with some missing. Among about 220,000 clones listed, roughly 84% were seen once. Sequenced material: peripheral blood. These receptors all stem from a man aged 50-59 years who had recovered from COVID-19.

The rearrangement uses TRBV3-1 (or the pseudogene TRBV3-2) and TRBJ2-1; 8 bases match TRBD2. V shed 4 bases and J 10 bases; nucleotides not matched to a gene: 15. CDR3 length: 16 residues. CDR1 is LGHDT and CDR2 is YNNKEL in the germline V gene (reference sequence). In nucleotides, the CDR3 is TGTGCCAGCAGCCGGTCACTTCCCTTAGCGGGATTCGAGCAGTTCTTC. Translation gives CASSRSLPLAGFEQFF.

CDR3 in amino acids: CASGLGGNTGELFF. The CDR3 nucleotides are TGCGCCAGCGGACTGGGGGGGAACACCGGGGAGCTGTTTTTT. The genes are TRBV5-1 and TRBJ2-2; weak D call: TRBD2 (6 bases). The CDR3 extends over 14 amino acids. V lost 7 bases and J lost 1, with 11 bases in between. Germline lookup yields CDR1 SGHRS and CDR2 YFSETQ.

As DNA, the CDR3 is TGTGCCAGCAGCTTAGGAGCGAGGAACACTGAAGCTTTCTTT. This encodes CASSLGARNTEAFF. The rearrangement joins TRBV7-8 to TRBJ1-1; no definite D call. Trimming shortened V by 1 base and J by 1 base, and 7 bases separated the two germline ends. There are 14 residues in the CDR3. CDR1 SGHVS and CDR2 FQNEAQ come from the germline V gene.

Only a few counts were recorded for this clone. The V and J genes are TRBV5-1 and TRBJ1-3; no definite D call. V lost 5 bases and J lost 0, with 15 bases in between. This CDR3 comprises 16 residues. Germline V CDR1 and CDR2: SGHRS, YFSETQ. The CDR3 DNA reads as TGCGCCAGCAGTCCACAATTATTAAACTCTGGAAACACCATATATTTT. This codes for CASSPQLLNSGNTIYF.

The CDR3 coding sequence is TGTGCCAGCAGCTTTGGGGGGAGGGACACCGGGGAGCTGTTTTTT. It is translated as CASSFGGRDTGELFF. The chain combines TRBV5-4 with TRBJ2-2; 7 bases fit TRBD2. The ends lost 2 bases at V and 3 bases at J; junction bases unmatched: 4. Germline V gene data show CDR1 as SGHNT and CDR2 as YYREEE (reference sequence). The CDR3 extends over 15 amino acids.